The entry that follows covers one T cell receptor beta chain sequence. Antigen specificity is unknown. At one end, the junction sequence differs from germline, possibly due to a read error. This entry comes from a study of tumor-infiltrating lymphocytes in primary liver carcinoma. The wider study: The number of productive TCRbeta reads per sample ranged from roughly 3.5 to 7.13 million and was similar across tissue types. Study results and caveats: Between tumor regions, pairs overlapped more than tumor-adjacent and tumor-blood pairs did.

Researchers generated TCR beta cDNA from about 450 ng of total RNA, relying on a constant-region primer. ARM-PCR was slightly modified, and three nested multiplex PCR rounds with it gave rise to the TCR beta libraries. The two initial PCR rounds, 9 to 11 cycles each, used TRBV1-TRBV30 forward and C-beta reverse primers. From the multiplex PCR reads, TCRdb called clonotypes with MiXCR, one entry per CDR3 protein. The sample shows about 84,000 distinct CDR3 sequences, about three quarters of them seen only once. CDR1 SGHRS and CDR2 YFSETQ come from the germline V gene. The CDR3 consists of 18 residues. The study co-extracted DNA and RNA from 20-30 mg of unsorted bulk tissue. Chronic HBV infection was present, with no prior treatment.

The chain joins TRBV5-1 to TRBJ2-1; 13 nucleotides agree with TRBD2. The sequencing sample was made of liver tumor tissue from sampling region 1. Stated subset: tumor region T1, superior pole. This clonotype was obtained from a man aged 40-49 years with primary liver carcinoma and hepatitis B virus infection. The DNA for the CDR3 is TGCGCCAGCAGTCCAGGACTAGCGGGAGTCGGTCGTAGCAATGAGCAGCTCTTC. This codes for CASSPGLAGVGRSNEQLF. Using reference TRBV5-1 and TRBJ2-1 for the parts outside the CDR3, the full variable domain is KAGVTQTPRYLIKTRGQQVTLSCSPISGHRSVSWYQQTPGQGLQFLFEYFSETQRNKGNFPGRFSGRQFSNSRSEMNVSTLELGDSALYLCASSPGLAGVGRSNEQLFGPGTRLTVL.